This passage covers 14 T cell receptor beta chains from one sample sequenced in a study of T-cell memory formation after mild COVID-19. TCRdb called the 5' RACE reads again in MiXCR, with one record for every CDR3 protein. The sample records 150,000 to 200,000 distinct CDR3 sequences, roughly 15% being singletons. Sequenced: PBMCs or a T cell subset sorted from them (not recorded which). The receptors here all came from an adult woman who had mild COVID-19 (a few samples of this study predate the infection). Cell type and time point are not known.

Only a few counts were recorded for this clonotype. The rearrangement joins TRBV5-1 to TRBJ2-7; 9 bases match TRBD1. The V segment lost 0 bases and the J segment 7 bases; nucleotides outside the gene matches: 11. CDR3 length: 16 residues. The germline V gene encodes CDR1 SGHRS and CDR2 YFSETQ. The CDR3 coding sequence is TGCGCCAGCAGCTTGGCCACCGGACAGGGGTCCGGGGAGCAGTACTTC. Amino acids: CASSLATGQGSGEQYF.

This clonotype was observed a handful of times. The V call is TRBV9, the J call TRBJ1-3, with TRBD1 identical over 9 bases. This CDR3 region has 15 residues. Germline assignment: CDR1 SGDLS and CDR2 YYNGEE. J lost 0 bases, V lost 8 bases, and 6 bases had no gene match. In DNA form, the CDR3 reads TGTGCCAGTCGGACAGGGGACTTCTCTGGAAACACCATATATTTT. Translating it yields CASRTGDFSGNTIYF.

The table lists this clonotype with many counts. The V call is TRBV7-9, the J call TRBJ2-3; 9 positions agree with TRBD2. With 8 bases clipped from V and 2 bases from J, the junction kept 8 bases outside the gene matches. Germline CDR1 and CDR2: SEHNR and FQNEAQ (reference sequence). The CDR3 is 15 residues long. In DNA form, the CDR3 reads TGTGCCAGCGGACCTATAGCGGGAGTCACAGATACGCAGTATTTT. It translates to CASGPIAGVTDTQYF. Combining the CDR3 with reference TRBV7-9 and TRBJ2-3 gives the whole variable domain DTGVSQNPRHKITKRGQNVTFRCDPISEHNRLYWYRQTLGQGPEFLTYFQNEAQLEKSRLLSDRFSAERPKGSFSTLEIQRTEQGDSAMYLCASGPIAGVTDTQYFGPGTRLTVL.

This sequence joins TRBV18 and TRBJ2-5; 7 bases fit TRBD1. CDR1 and CDR2 (germline): KGHSH, LQKENI. The V gene end was trimmed by 3 bases and the J gene end by 2 bases; junction bases not matched to a gene: 0. The CDR3 is 13 residues long. For the CDR3, the DNA is TGTGCCAGCTCACCGGGACAGCAAGAGACCCAGTACTTC. Translation: CASSPGQQETQYF.

This clonotype was counted a few times. The CDR3 nucleotides are TGCAGTGCTAGGGGCACCGGGGAGCTGTTTTTT. Protein: CSARGTGELFF. The chain uses TRBV20-1 and TRBJ2-2, with D unclear. V gave up 3 bases and J gave up 4 bases, with 3 bases separating them. The CDR3 spans 11 residues. The germline V gene has CDR1 DFQATT and CDR2 SNEGSKA (reference sequence).

The gene calls are TRBV29-1 and TRBJ2-7; D is possibly TRBD1 or TRBD2 (5 bases each). V lost 7 bases to trimming and J lost 0 bases, with 16 bases between them. Germline lookup yields CDR1 SQVTM and CDR2 ANQGSEA. This CDR3 region has 14 residues. CDR3 sequence (DNA): TGCAGCGCTACTCGGCCAGGGAGCTCCTACGAGCAGTACTTC. This encodes CSATRPGSSYEQYF.

The CDR3 spells CASSLAGGHEQYF. CDR3 nucleotides: TGCGCCAGCAGCTTGGCCGGGGGACACGAGCAGTACTTC. The chain combines TRBV5-1 with TRBJ2-7, with a tentative D call TRBD2 (6 bases). The CDR3 runs 13 residues. Germline V gene data show CDR1 as SGHRS and CDR2 as YFSETQ. V was pared by 0 bases and J by 5 bases, with 9 bases between.

This clonotype was found a few times. In DNA, the CDR3 is TGTGCCAGCAGCTTCTCGGGGATCAATCAGCCCCAGCATTTT. Translation gives CASSFSGINQPQHF. The chain joins TRBV7-9 to TRBJ1-5; D ambiguous. The CDR3 has 14 residues. V was shortened by 3 bases and J by 3 bases, with 9 bases between the two germline ends. Germline CDR1 is SEHNR and CDR2 is FQNEAQ (reference sequence).

This CDR3 reads CASSLSGGNGPNEKLFF. The CDR3 DNA follows: TGTGCCAGCAGTTTATCGGGAGGGAATGGGCCTAATGAAAAACTGTTTTTT. The chain employs TRBV27 and TRBJ1-4; D remains ambiguous. Germline loops: CDR1 MNHEY, CDR2 SMNVEV (reference sequence). V lost 0 bases and J 3 bases, leaving 14 bases between the germline ends. The CDR3 is 17 amino acids.

This clonotype was counted a few times. V usage is TRBV21-1 and J usage is TRBJ2-7; TRBD2, the table's D call, lacks a check against the DNA. TRBV21-1 is an annotated pseudogene. The CDR3 has 15 amino acids. The CDR3 spells CASSTMTSGSYEQYF. CDR3 DNA sequence: TGTGCCAGCAGCACGATGACTAGCGGGAGCTACGAGCAGTACTTC.

A few counts support this clonotype. The V and J genes are TRBV20-1 and TRBJ1-1; D perhaps matches TRBD1 (6 bases). V lost 2 bases, J lost 5 bases, and 24 bases lay in between. Germline V gives CDR1 DFQATT, CDR2 SNEGSKA (reference sequence). The CDR3 is made up of 17 amino acids. The CDR3 DNA reads TGCAGTGCTAGATCCTCCGGACAGTGGGGCAGCAAAACTGAAGCTTTCTTT. Translation: CSARSSGQWGSKTEAFF.

This clonotype was seen a handful of times. V gene TRBV13 combines with J gene TRBJ2-5; the D gene is possibly TRBD1 (6 bases). V lost 8 bases, J lost 5 bases, and 15 bases lay in between. The CDR3 loop spans 13 amino acids. Germline V gene lookup returns CDR1 PRHDT and CDR2 FYEKMQ (reference sequence). CDR3 region: CASPPWQGETQYF. The CDR3 bases are TGTGCCAGCCCCCCTTGGCAGGGGGAGACCCAGTACTTC.

The table lists this clonotype with a few counts. The J gene is TRBJ2-7, the V gene TRBV7-2, with TRBD2 identical over 10 bases. V trimming: 1 base; J trimming: 2 bases; junction bases outside the gene matches: 8. CDR3 length equals 17 residues. Germline CDR1 SGHTA, CDR2 FQGNSA. The CDR3, as DNA: TGTGCCAGCAGCTTAGTTTGGCTAGCGGGAGAAGCCTACGAGCAGTACTTC. It codes for CASSLVWLAGEAYEQYF.

V gene TRBV6-4 combines with J gene TRBJ2-2, with no clear D. The ends were cut back, 0 bases at V and 3 bases at J, with 2 bases in the middle. Germline values: CDR1 MRHNA, CDR2 SNTAGT. The CDR3 is 13 residues long. The CDR3 reads CASSDSDTGELFF. Here the CDR3 DNA reads TGTGCCAGCAGTGACTCGGACACCGGGGAGCTGTTTTTT.